These 13 T cell receptor beta chains came from one sample sequenced in a study of T cell changes during pregnancy in multiple sclerosis. Measured with immunoSEQ multiplex PCR; TCRdb has only the in-frame clones, and not every one. The sample contains 25,000 to 35,000 clones, 89% of which appear only once. The specimen comprised CD8+ T cells from peripheral blood mononuclear cells, sampled in the second trimester of pregnancy. The receptor set was obtained from a female donor with multiple sclerosis, enrolled in a pregnancy study.

The V call is TRBV5-1, the J call TRBJ2-3; D might be TRBD2 (6 bases). This CDR3 contains 16 residues. Trimming removed 0 bases from V and 2 bases from J, with 13 bases in between. Germline-derived CDR1 and CDR2 are SGHRS and YFSETQ. The CDR3 loop reads CASSLAAGLVTDTQYF. In DNA form, the CDR3 reads TGCGCCAGCAGCTTGGCCGCGGGGTTAGTCACAGATACGCAGTATTTT. Full variable domain (missing parts from reference TRBV5-1 and TRBJ2-3): KAGVTQTPRYLIKTRGQQVTLSCSPISGHRSVSWYQQTPGQGLQFLFEYFSETQRNKGNFPGRFSGRQFSNSRSEMNVSTLELGDSALYLCASSLAAGLVTDTQYFGPGTRLTVL.

The chain links TRBV18 to TRBJ2-7; the match to TRBD2 covers 9 bases. V shed 0 bases, J shed 7 bases, and the junction held 13 bases outside the gene matches. Germline CDR1 reads KGHSH; CDR2 reads LQKENI. There are 17 residues in the CDR3. For the CDR3, the DNA is TGTGCCAGCTCACCACCGGGAGGATTAGCGGGAGAGTTTGAGCAGTACTTC. Protein product: CASSPPGGLAGEFEQYF.

The chain is built from TRBV19 and TRBJ2-7; 7 bases line up with TRBD2. The CDR3 consists of 15 residues. Germline V gene sequence: CDR1 LNHDA, CDR2 SQIVND (reference sequence). Trimming cost V 4 bases and J 3 bases; bases outside gene matches: 9. The CDR3 DNA sequence: TGTGCCAGTAGTACCCCGGGGAGGGCCCTCTACGAGCAGTACTTC. Amino acids: CASSTPGRALYEQYF. The variable domain in full, completed from reference TRBV19 and TRBJ2-7, reads DGGITQSPKYLFRKEGQNVTLSCEQNLNHDAMYWYRQDPGQGLRLIYYSQIVNDFQKGDIAEGYSVSREKKESFPLTVTSAQKNPTAFYLCASSTPGRALYEQYFGPGTRLTVT.

This clone was seen more than once but under ten times. The CDR3 nucleotides are TGTGCCAGCGTGACGTACAGGGCAACTTCTCTGAACACTGAAGCTTTCTTT. Translation: CASVTYRATSLNTEAFF. The rearrangement uses TRBV2 and TRBJ1-1; D perhaps matches TRBD1 (6 bases). Germline V gene lookup returns CDR1 SNHLY and CDR2 FYNNEI. V lost 8 bases to trimming and J lost 0 bases, with 22 bases between them. The CDR3 contains 17 residues. Full variable domain (remainder filled in from reference TRBV2 and TRBJ1-1): EPEVTQTPSHQVTQMGQEVILRCVPISNHLYFYWYRQILGQKVEFLVSFYNNEISEKSEIFDDQFSVERPDGSNFTLKIRSTKLEDSAMYFCASVTYRATSLNTEAFFGQGTRLTVV.

About this clone itself: Sequence at one end of the junction differs from germline and may be a read error. The gene calls are TRBV13 and TRBJ2-1; tentative D call: TRBD2 (5 bases). CDR3 length: 14 residues. The germline CDR1 and CDR2 sequences are PRHDT and FYEKMQ (reference sequence). In DNA form, the CDR3 reads TGTGCCAGCAGCTTAAGCGGATCCTACAATGAGCAGCTCTTC. Translation gives CASSLSGSYNEQLF.

This sequence joins TRBV11-2 and TRBJ2-1, with TRBD2 as a possible D gene (6 bases). Between the trimmed V and J ends, which lost 2 bases and 1 base, there was a span of 15 bases. CDR1 and CDR2 from the germline V gene are SGHAT and FQNNGV. The CDR3 spans 17 residues. CDR3 sequence (DNA): TGTGCCAGCAGCTTATATGTCGGGGGAGGTTCCTACAATGAGCAGTTCTTC. It is translated as CASSLYVGGGSYNEQFF.

The CDR3 sequence: CSVAGTVYEQYF. In DNA, the CDR3 is TGCAGCGTTGCCGGGACAGTATACGAGCAGTACTTC. This sequence joins TRBV29-1 and TRBJ2-7; 7 nucleotides align to TRBD1. CDR1 and CDR2 from the germline V gene are SQVTM and ANQGSEA. The CDR3 sequence is 12 residues long. With V trimmed by 4 bases and J by 4 bases, 4 bases remained unmatched.

This chain links TRBV15 with TRBJ1-1; D ambiguous. Trimming shortened V by 5 bases and J by 3 bases, and 16 bases separated the two germline ends. Germline CDR1 and CDR2: LNHNV and YYDKDF (reference sequence). This CDR3 comprises 15 residues. As DNA, the CDR3 is TGTGCCACCAGCGTTCCCGGTCCCGGGGACACTGAAGCTTTCTTT. Encoded protein: CATSVPGPGDTEAFF.

This chain joins TRBV27 and TRBJ2-7; 11 positions agree with TRBD1. V was clipped by 3 bases and J by 4 bases; unmatched bases: 2. Germline V gene lookup returns CDR1 MNHEY and CDR2 SMNVEV (reference sequence). The CDR3 is made up of 14 amino acids. CDR3 protein: CASSFGTGGYEQYF. For the CDR3, the DNA is TGTGCCAGCAGTTTCGGGACAGGGGGTTACGAGCAGTACTTC.

This clone was seen more than once but under ten times. The rearrangement joins TRBV19 to TRBJ2-1; perhaps TRBD2 as D (6 bases). Trimming removed 6 bases at V and 6 bases at J, with 12 bases between. CDR1 is LNHDA, CDR2 SQIVND, per germline (reference sequence). The CDR3 sequence is 13 residues long. The CDR3 loop is CASSFNSGNEQFF. In DNA, the CDR3 is TGTGCCAGTAGCTTCAATAGCGGCAATGAGCAGTTCTTC.

V is TRBV15 and J is TRBJ1-4; tentative D call: TRBD1 (5 bases). Germline V gene sequence: CDR1 LNHNV, CDR2 YYDKDF (reference sequence). This CDR3 spans 15 amino acids. Trimming took off 1 base at V and 4 bases at J, with 10 bases between the two ends. The CDR3 nucleotides are TGTGCCACCAGCAGAGTGAAGGGGAATAATGAAAAACTGTTTTTT. Translating gives CATSRVKGNNEKLFF.

This chain joins TRBV27 and TRBJ2-7; the D gene is possibly TRBD2 (5 bases). The germline V gene has CDR1 MNHEY and CDR2 SMNVEV (reference sequence). CDR3 size: 13 residues. The ends were cut back, 2 bases at V and 5 bases at J, with 10 bases in the middle. Here the CDR3 reads CASSLTGFHEQYF. The CDR3 DNA follows: TGTGCCAGCAGTTTAACGGGATTCCACGAGCAGTACTTC.

The chain carries TRBV7-9 and TRBJ1-5, with no clear D. This CDR3 region has 12 residues. The ends were cut back, 4 bases at V and 10 bases at J, with 11 bases in the middle. The germline V gene has CDR1 SEHNR and CDR2 FQNEAQ (reference sequence). The CDR3 bases are TGTGCCAGCAGCTGGGCCACGGAACCCCAGCATTTT. Protein: CASSWATEPQHF.